Listed here are 8 T cell receptor beta chains from one sample, sequenced in a study of blood T cell repertoires in COVID-19. Method: immunoSEQ multiplex PCR; TCRdb's copy keeps in-frame clones and lacks some. The sample includes 130,000 or so clones, roughly 84% of them seen just once. The source material was peripheral blood. All receptors come from a man aged 60 to 75 with acute or convalescent COVID-19.

The V call is TRBV11-1, the J call TRBJ2-2; TRBD1 matches at 7 bases. The V gene's germline CDR1 is SGHAT and CDR2 FQDESV (reference sequence). This CDR3 contains 14 residues. Germline trimming cut 5 bases from V and 7 bases from J; bases unmatched to any gene: 7. The CDR3 region is CASSPGTERGELFF. In DNA, the CDR3 is TGTGCCAGCAGCCCCGGGACAGAGCGCGGGGAGCTGTTTTTT.

For the CDR3, the DNA is TGTGCCAGCAGTAGAGAACATACGCAGTATTTT. Its translation: CASSREHTQYF. The V call is TRBV6-5, the J call TRBJ2-3; D call uncertain. The V gene's germline CDR1 is MNHEY and CDR2 SVGAGI. Trimming pared 5 bases from V and 7 bases from J, leaving 7 bases between. There are 11 residues in the CDR3.

The sample holds one count of this clone. The chain employs TRBV5-6 and TRBJ2-2; maybe TRBD1 (6 bases). Trimming left V 5 bases short and J 3 bases short, with 14 bases between. This CDR3 is built from 15 residues. Germline values: CDR1 SGHDT, CDR2 YYEEEE. The CDR3 DNA reads TGTGCCAGCAGAGATCGGACAGTCGACACCGGGGAGCTGTTTTTT. It is translated as CASRDRTVDTGELFF.

The genes are TRBV28 and TRBJ1-1; D not certain. V was cut by 4 bases and J by 4 bases, with 16 bases left in between. CDR3 length: 15 residues. Germline-derived CDR1 and CDR2 are MDHEN and SYDVKM. The CDR3 protein is CASSSKGRVGTEAFF. The CDR3 nucleotides are TGTGCCAGCAGTTCGAAAGGTCGGGTGGGCACTGAAGCTTTCTTT.

The genes are TRBV15 and TRBJ2-3; D gene uncertain. With 0 bases removed from V and 4 bases from J, the gap between germline ends came to 5 bases. The CDR3 consists of 13 residues. Germline V gene data show CDR1 as LNHNV and CDR2 as YYDKDF (reference sequence). CDR3 sequence reads: CATSRDPADTQYF. CDR3 coding DNA: TGTGCCACCAGCAGAGATCCGGCAGATACGCAGTATTTT.

The rearrangement joins TRBV6-6 to TRBJ2-1; 9 bases map to TRBD1. Germline V lookup: CDR1 MNHNY, CDR2 SVGAGI (reference sequence). This CDR3 spans 15 amino acids. V was clipped by 6 bases and J by 7 bases; unmatched bases: 10. CDR3 nucleotide sequence: TGTGCCAGCAGAAACAGGGGGCAAACAGTAAATGAGCAGTTCTTC. It specifies CASRNRGQTVNEQFF.

The gene calls are TRBV4-2 and TRBJ1-1; no definite D call. CDR1 and CDR2 (germline): LGHNA, YNFKEQ. V shed 3 bases and J shed 2 bases, with 16 bases lying between them. CDR3 length equals 16 residues. CDR3 DNA: TGTGCCAGCAGCCATCTCTCCCCTTTGTCCAACACTGAAGCTTTCTTT. It codes for CASSHLSPLSNTEAFF.

The chain recombines TRBV4-3 with TRBJ1-5, with no clear D. Trimming pared 0 bases from V and 4 bases from J, leaving 4 bases between. This CDR3 contains 13 residues. Germline loops: CDR1 LGHNA, CDR2 YSLEER. This chain's CDR3 is CASSQDENQPQHF. CDR3 in DNA: TGCGCCAGCAGCCAAGATGAGAATCAGCCCCAGCATTTT.